This TCR beta chain is drawn from a study of blood T cell repertoires in COVID-19. About the study: Samples representing acute and convalescent COVID-19 were sourced from the United States, Italy and Spain. PBMCs, B-cell-depleted T cells, or T cells were the source of the cDNA or gDNA that made up the material.

The V gene lost 5 bases and the J gene lost 3 bases, with 17 bases spanning the gap. This CDR3 comprises 16 residues. Germline V gene data show CDR1 as SEHNR and CDR2 as FQNEAQ (reference sequence). Authors' processing steps: Using reference gene primer amplification, nucleated cell counts were estimated. Sequencing was performed with immunoSEQ multiplex PCR; in TCRdb, only in-frame clones are kept and a portion is missing. That table furnishes V, J and clone size, whereas the DNA furnished D and trimming. In the table there are 88,000 or so clones, about 76% of which are singletons. J is TRBJ2-1 and V is TRBV7-9; no clear D. Sequenced sample: peripheral blood. The receptor comes from a human donor in a cohort sampled during active COVID-19. The CDR3 sequence is CASSLKSAGSYNEQFF. The CDR3 DNA sequence: TGTGCCAGCAGCCTTAAATCCGCAGGCAGCTACAATGAGCAGTTCTTC.